This is a list of T cell receptor beta chains from one sample in a study of monozygotic twins with inflammatory bowel disease. Reprocessing the 5' RACE reads, TCRdb reports a single entry for every CDR3 protein and omits DNA. With some 150,000 distinct CDR3 sequences in the sample, the ten largest clones hold 2% to 3%. Sequencing was done on a sample of blood. The receptors derive from a human donor with ulcerative colitis or Crohn's disease, or a healthy co-twin of an affected twin (not recorded which). Each CDR3 is given with its conserved first and last residue. Fields, in order: V gene, J gene, CDR3 protein.

>TRBV7-2|TRBJ1-1
CASSYGGGRMNTEAFF
>TRBV14|TRBJ1-3
CASSRIQGTGNTIYF
>TRBV7-3|TRBJ2-1
CASSRGTSGSNEQFF
>TRBV18|TRBJ2-3
CASSPVAREPPDTQYF
>TRBV7-9|TRBJ2-5
CASSSRDQETQYF
>TRBV5-5|TRBJ2-5
CASSQDWPKVETQYF
>TRBV28|TRBJ1-3
CASSLWDGLGNTIYF
>TRBV27|TRBJ2-1
CASSLEAGPYNEQFF
>TRBV12-3/TRBV12-4|TRBJ1-4
CASSLKSRGFNEKLFF
>TRBV6-1|TRBJ2-5
CASSPTTGEQETQYF
>TRBV28|TRBJ1-1
CASSLRRGRSEAFF
>TRBV18|TRBJ1-1
CASSPLGQGSSGTEAFF
>TRBV6-2/TRBV6-3|TRBJ1-5
CASGDRGYQPQHF
>TRBV29-1|TRBJ2-3
CSVGPGGGTDTQYF
>TRBV4-3|TRBJ2-2
CASSQGLVIGELFF
>TRBV12-3/TRBV12-4|TRBJ2-5
CASSIDRGRETQYF
>TRBV18|TRBJ2-1
CASSPGIWGDEQFF
>TRBV28|TRBJ2-7
CASSLTPPGAGAYEQYF
>TRBV19|TRBJ2-7
CASSMDDSSYEQYF
>TRBV2|TRBJ1-5
CASSDQGGQPQHF
>TRBV2|TRBJ2-1
CASSGQPATYNEQFF
>TRBV10-3|TRBJ2-2
CAISEFDSRAGELFF
>TRBV12-3/TRBV12-4|TRBJ1-5
CASSLALRGVIKEGNQPQHF
>TRBV30|TRBJ1-5
CAWSSNRGFDQPQHF
>TRBV5-6|TRBJ1-2
CASSGQGRALIGYGYTF
>TRBV7-3|TRBJ2-3
CASSFGGGASTDTQYF
>TRBV20-1|TRBJ2-7
CSLAEGAYEQYF
>TRBV4-1|TRBJ1-5
CASSQDPPNHSNQPQHF
>TRBV29-1|TRBJ2-3
CSVDRTGTGTDTQYF
>TRBV20-1|TRBJ1-1
CSARSYRASDTEAFF
>TRBV20-1|TRBJ2-7
CSASGEGYEQCF
>TRBV5-6|TRBJ1-6
CASSSSNSPLHF
>TRBV28|TRBJ2-7
CASSVDGSYEQYF
>TRBV11-2|TRBJ2-7
CASSFTGTGPYEQYF
>TRBV6-5|TRBJ2-7
CASSYRQSGEQYF
>TRBV6-2/TRBV6-3|TRBJ2-7
CASRREGLAAHYEQYF
>TRBV6-2/TRBV6-3|TRBJ2-5
CASSWGLAGQETQYF
>TRBV3-1|TRBJ2-3
CASSQEGSYTDTQYF
>TRBV3-1|TRBJ1-6
CASSQEVFQSSYNSPLHF
>TRBV9|TRBJ2-4
CASSKRGDRVENIQYF
>TRBV18|TRBJ2-3
CASSPTPQTDVSTDTQYF
>TRBV4-3|TRBJ1-2
CASSQDFGTDNYGYTF
>TRBV7-2|TRBJ2-7
CASSLIDSESLLVEQYF
>TRBV4-1|TRBJ2-3
CASSHQGRSTDTQYF
>TRBV20-1|TRBJ1-4
CSARDQVNEKLFF
>TRBV19|TRBJ2-3
CASSIQERDTQYF
>TRBV11-2|TRBJ2-5
CASSPSRGETQYF
>TRBV18|TRBJ2-1
CASSPWVAGFSYNEQFF
>TRBV4-1|TRBJ2-2
CASSLHSNTGELFF
>TRBV7-3|TRBJ1-6
CASSLSGVGDSPLHF
>TRBV7-2|TRBJ1-2
CASSPGQINFYGYTF
>TRBV7-3|TRBJ2-3
CAGSFGTSGRSDTQYF